The 8 T cell receptor beta chains reported below all come from one sample, sequenced in a study of regulatory T cells in long-lasting Graves disease. Assembly of TCR beta libraries relied on iRepertoire HTBI primers together with Arm-PCR of CDR3 regions. TCRdb called the multiplex PCR reads again in MiXCR, with one record for every CDR3 protein. The sample lists 650,000 to 850,000 distinct CDR3 sequences, around 32% occurring once. Time point in this sample: persistent/refractory GD, antithyroid drugs over 5 years with positive TRAb. From RNA extracted from PBMCs, the TCR library was made. The starting material was peripheral blood mononuclear cells (PBMCs), obtained when the disease was refractory, from a patient treated with antithyroid drugs. The origin of the receptors is a female donor with Graves disease.

The rearrangement links TRBV7-3 to TRBJ2-2, with 10 bases that match TRBD2. The CDR3 is made up of 17 amino acids. CDR1 SGHTA and CDR2 FQGTGA come from the germline V gene. The V and J ends lost 5 bases and 4 bases, in that order; junction bases with no gene match: 10. The CDR3 nucleotides read TGTGCCAGCAGCACCCCCTCACGACTAGCGGGCACCGGGGAGCTGTTTTTT. This gives the protein CASSTPSRLAGTGELFF. The whole variable domain, filled in from reference TRBV7-3 and TRBJ2-2, reads GAGVSQTPSNKVTEKGKYVELRCDPISGHTALYWYRQSLGQGPEFLIYFQGTGAADDSGLPNDRFFAVRPEGSVSTLKIQRTERGDSAVYLCASSTPSRLAGTGELFFGEGSRLTVL.

This chain uses TRBV3-1 with TRBJ1-1, with 7 bases fitting TRBD1. Per germline, CDR1 LGHDT and CDR2 YNNKEL (reference sequence). J was trimmed by 5 bases and V by 0 bases; bases with no gene match: 9. The CDR3 runs to 16 residues. The CDR3 protein is CASSQDRGGRGTEAFF. CDR3 bases: TGTGCCAGCAGCCAAGATCGCGGGGGCAGGGGGACTGAAGCTTTCTTT.

This clonotype has a handful of counts. The chain joins TRBV6-1 to TRBJ1-1; TRBD1 matches 10 bases. Germline V gene data show CDR1 as MNHNS and CDR2 as SASEGT. The CDR3 is 14 residues long. V was pared by 6 bases and J by 5 bases, with 6 bases of the junction left unmatched. The CDR3 region has the DNA TGTGCCAGCAGCAACCGGGACAGGGGAACTGAAGCTTTCTTT. Translation: CASSNRDRGTEAFF.

This chain joins TRBV11-2 and TRBJ2-4; a possible D gene is TRBD2 (7 bases). Germline V CDR1 and CDR2: SGHAT, FQNNGV. V shed 5 bases and J shed 2 bases, with 16 bases lying between them. The CDR3 is 16 amino acids. The CDR3 coding sequence is TGTGCCAGCAGCCAAGGGGGGGCTGGGACCAAAAACATTCAGTACTTC. This gives the protein CASSQGGAGTKNIQYF.

The chain has TRBV11-2 and TRBJ2-2; tentative D call: TRBD2 (5 bases). The CDR3 has 15 residues. V lost 3 bases to trimming and J lost 5 bases, with 13 bases between them. Germline V gives CDR1 SGHAT, CDR2 FQNNGV. The CDR3 region has the DNA TGTGCCAGCAGCTTGGGGAGTTATCCAACCGGGGAGCTGTTTTTT. Translation: CASSLGSYPTGELFF. The variable domain in full, completed from reference TRBV11-2 and TRBJ2-2, reads EAGVAQSPRYKIIEKRQSVAFWCNPISGHATLYWYQQILGQGPKLLIQFQNNGVVDDSQLPKDRFSAERLKGVDSTLKIQPAKLEDSAVYLCASSLGSYPTGELFFGEGSRLTVL.

A note on this clonotype: This may be a read error, as it is one base from a much larger clone. The gene calls are TRBV11-3 and TRBJ2-2, with a tentative D call TRBD2 (5 bases). The CDR3 is 13 amino acids. Germline V gives CDR1 SGHNT, CDR2 YENEEA. The CDR3 protein is CASSVDSTGELLF. The CDR3 DNA reads TGTGCCAGCAGCGTCGACTCCACCGGGGAGCTGCTTTTT. Supplemented by reference TRBV11-3 and TRBJ2-2, the full variable domain reads EAGVVQSPRYKIIEKKQPVAFWCNPISGHNTLYWYLQNLGQGPELLIRYENEEAVDDSQLPKDRFSAERLKGVDSTLKIQPAELGDSAVYLCASSVDSTGELLFGEGSRLTVL.

The chain links TRBV20-1 to TRBJ2-1; 7 bases agree with TRBD1. Germline V lookup: CDR1 DFQATT, CDR2 SNEGSKA (reference sequence). CDR3 length: 14 residues. Trimming at V came to 3 bases and at J to 8 bases, leaving 10 bases not matched to a gene. CDR3 nucleotide sequence: TGCAGTGCTAGGTCCGGGACAGATTTCCATGAGCAGTTCTTC. It translates to CSARSGTDFHEQFF.

This rearrangement joins TRBV29-1 to TRBJ1-1, with D perhaps TRBD1 (5 bases). V lost 5 bases and J 1 base, leaving 11 bases between the germline ends. CDR1 is SQVTM and CDR2 is ANQGSEA in the germline V gene. CDR3 length: 13 amino acids. For the CDR3, the DNA is TGCAGCGTTTCCGGACACCGGAACACTGAAGCTTTCTTT. It yields the protein CSVSGHRNTEAFF.